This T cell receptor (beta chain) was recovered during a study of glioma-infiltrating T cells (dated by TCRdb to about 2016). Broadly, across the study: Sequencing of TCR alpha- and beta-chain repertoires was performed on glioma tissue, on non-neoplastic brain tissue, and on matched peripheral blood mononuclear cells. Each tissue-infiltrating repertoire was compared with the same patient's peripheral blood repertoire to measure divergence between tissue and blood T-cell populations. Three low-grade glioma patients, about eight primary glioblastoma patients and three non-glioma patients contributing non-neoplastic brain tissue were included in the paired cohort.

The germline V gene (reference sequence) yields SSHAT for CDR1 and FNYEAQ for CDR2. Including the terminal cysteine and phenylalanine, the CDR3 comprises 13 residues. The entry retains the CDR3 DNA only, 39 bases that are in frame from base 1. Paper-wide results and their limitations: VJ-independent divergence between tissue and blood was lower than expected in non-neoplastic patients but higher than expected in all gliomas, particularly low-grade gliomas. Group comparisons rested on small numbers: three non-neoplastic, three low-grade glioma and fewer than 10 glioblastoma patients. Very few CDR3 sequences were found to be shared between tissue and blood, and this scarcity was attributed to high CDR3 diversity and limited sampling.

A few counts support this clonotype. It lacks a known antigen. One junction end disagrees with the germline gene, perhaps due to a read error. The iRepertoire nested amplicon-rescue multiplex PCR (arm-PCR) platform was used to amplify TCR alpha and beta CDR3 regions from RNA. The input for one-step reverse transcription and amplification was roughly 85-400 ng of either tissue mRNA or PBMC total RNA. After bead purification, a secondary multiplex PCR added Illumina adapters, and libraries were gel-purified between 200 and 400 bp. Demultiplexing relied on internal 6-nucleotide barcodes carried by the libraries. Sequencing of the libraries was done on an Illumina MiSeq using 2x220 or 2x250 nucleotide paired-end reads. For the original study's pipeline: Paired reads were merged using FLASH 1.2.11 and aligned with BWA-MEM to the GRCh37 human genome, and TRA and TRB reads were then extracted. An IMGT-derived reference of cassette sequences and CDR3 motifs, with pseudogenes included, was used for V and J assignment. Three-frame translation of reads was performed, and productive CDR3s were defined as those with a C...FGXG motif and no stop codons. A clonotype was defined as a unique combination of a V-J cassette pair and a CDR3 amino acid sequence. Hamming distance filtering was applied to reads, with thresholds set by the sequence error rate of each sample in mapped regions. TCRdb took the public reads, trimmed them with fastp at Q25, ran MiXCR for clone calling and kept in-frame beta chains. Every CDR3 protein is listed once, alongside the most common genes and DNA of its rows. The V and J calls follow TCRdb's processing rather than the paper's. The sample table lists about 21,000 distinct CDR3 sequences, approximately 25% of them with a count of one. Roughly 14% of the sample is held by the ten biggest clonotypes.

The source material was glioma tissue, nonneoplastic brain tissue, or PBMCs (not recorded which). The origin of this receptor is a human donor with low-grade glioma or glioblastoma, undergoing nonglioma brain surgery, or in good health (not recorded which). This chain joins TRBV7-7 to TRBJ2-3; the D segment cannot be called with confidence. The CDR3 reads CASSPSIRGTQYF. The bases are TGTGCTAGCAGCCCCAGTATTAGAGGCACGCAGTATTTT.